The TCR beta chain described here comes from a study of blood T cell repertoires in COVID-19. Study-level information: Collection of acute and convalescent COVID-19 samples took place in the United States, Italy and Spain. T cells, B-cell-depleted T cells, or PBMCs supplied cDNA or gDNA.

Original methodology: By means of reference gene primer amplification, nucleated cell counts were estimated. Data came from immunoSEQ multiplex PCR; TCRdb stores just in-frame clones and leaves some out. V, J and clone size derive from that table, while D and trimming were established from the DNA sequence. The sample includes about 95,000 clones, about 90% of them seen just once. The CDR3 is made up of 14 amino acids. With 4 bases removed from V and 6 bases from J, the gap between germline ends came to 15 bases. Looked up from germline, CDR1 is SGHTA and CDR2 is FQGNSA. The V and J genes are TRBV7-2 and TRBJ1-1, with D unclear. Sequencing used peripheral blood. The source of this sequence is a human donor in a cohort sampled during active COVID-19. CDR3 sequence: CASSSHSGVAEAFF. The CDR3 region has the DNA TGTGCCAGCAGCTCCCATAGTGGAGTCGCTGAAGCTTTCTTT.